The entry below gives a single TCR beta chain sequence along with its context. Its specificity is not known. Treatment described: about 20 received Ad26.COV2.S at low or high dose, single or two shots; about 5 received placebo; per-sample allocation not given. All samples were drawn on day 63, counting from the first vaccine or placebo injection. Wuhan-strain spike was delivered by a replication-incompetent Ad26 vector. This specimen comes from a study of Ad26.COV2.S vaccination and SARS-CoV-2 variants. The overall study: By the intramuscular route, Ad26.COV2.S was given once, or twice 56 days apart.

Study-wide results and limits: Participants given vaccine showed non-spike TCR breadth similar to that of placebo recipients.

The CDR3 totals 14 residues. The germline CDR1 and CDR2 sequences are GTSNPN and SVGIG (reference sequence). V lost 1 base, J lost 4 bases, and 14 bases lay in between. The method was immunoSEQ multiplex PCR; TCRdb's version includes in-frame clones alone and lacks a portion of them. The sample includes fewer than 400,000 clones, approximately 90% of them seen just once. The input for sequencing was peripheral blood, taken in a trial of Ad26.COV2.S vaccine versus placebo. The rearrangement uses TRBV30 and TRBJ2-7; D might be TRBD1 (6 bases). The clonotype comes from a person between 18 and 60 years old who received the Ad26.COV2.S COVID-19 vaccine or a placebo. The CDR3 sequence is CAWSGPGHEYEQYF. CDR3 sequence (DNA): TGTGCCTGGAGTGGACCGGGACACGAATACGAGCAGTACTTC.